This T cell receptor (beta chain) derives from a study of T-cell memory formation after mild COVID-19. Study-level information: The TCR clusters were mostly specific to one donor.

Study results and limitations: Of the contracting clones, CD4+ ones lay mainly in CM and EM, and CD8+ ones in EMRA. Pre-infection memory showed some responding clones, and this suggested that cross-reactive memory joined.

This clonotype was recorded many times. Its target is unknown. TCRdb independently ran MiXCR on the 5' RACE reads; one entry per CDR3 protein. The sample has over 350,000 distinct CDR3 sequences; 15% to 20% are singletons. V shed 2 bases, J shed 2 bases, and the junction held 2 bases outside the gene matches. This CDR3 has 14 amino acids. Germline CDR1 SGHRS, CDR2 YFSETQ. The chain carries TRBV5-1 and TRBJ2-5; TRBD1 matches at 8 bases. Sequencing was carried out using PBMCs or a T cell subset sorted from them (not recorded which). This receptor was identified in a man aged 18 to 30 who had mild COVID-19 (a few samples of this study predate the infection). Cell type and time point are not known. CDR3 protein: CASSLGDRQETQYF. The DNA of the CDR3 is TGCGCCAGCAGCTTAGGGGACAGGCAAGAGACCCAGTACTTC.